This T cell receptor beta chain appears in the sequencing data of a study of cytomegalovirus exposure and HLA in healthy donors. This PCR relied on a set of 60 Vbeta primers and 13 Jbeta primers. Clones were read by immunoSEQ multiplex PCR, and TCRdb kept only the in-frame ones, dropping some. The sample includes about 110,000 clones, around three quarters seen only once; the top ten take roughly 8%. Study conclusions and caveats: Using the classifier, cytomegalovirus status was reportedly diagnosed with high specificity and sensitivity. Researchers reported in a later analysis that a missense DCLRE1C variant was tied to TCR beta V- and J-gene trimming. Segments of the TCR beta V type were, in most cases, productive about 87% or about 30% of the time in an earlier analysis. Analyzed later, most CMV-associated TCR beta chains appeared HLA-restricted.

A word on this clone: Its antigen is as yet unknown.

This CDR3 is built from 15 residues. This chain links TRBV21-1 with TRBJ1-1; TRBD1 reflects the table's D call only, with no check against the DNA. TRBV21-1 is marked as a pseudogene. Sequencing was done on a sample of PBMCs. This receptor was identified in a woman between 45 and 65 years old in good health and CMV-seropositive. The CDR3: CASSPPPRDSPQAFF. The DNA of the CDR3 is TGTGCCAGCAGCCCTCCCCCTAGGGACAGCCCTCAAGCTTTCTTT.